Below are 5 T cell receptor beta chains sequenced from a single sample in a study of post-analysis software for immune sequencing data. No antigen has been identified for these receptors. Prepared libraries of TCR beta cDNA carried unique molecular identifiers. TCRdb independently ran MiXCR on the PCR reads; one entry per CDR3 protein. The data show around 400,000 distinct CDR3 sequences, 30% to 45% seen once. Overall study findings and caveats: Patients had higher frequencies than controls of five TRBV segments, including TRBV5-6, TRBV5-1 and TRBV20-1.

Sequenced sample: blood. All receptors derive from a girl under 18 with multiple sclerosis.

CDR3 sequence: CASSAGLAGVLNTGELFF. As DNA, the CDR3 is TGTGCCAGCAGCGCGGGACTAGCGGGGGTCCTGAACACCGGGGAGCTGTTTTTT. The V and J genes are TRBV9 and TRBJ2-2; 14 positions match TRBD2. Per the germline V gene, CDR1 is SGDLS and CDR2 is YYNGEE. The CDR3 is 18 residues long. V dropped 3 bases and J dropped 1; count of bases not matched to a gene: 5.

This clonotype came up a few times. V gene TRBV6-5 combines with J gene TRBJ2-2; 12 positions match TRBD2. CDR3 length: 16 amino acids. V was clipped by 0 bases and J by 4 bases; unmatched bases: 0. The germline V gene has CDR1 MNHEY and CDR2 SVGAGI. This chain's CDR3 is CASSYSTSGGTGELFF. The CDR3 DNA follows: TGTGCCAGCAGTTACTCGACTAGCGGGGGCACCGGGGAGCTGTTTTTT.

V gene TRBV20-1 combines with J gene TRBJ2-4; 8 bases fit TRBD1. J lost 0 bases, V lost 3 bases, and 10 bases had no gene match. This CDR3 has 17 residues. In germline, CDR1 is DFQATT, CDR2 SNEGSKA (reference sequence). The DNA for the CDR3 is TGCAGTGCTAGGTCGACAGGGGCCGGGCTAGCCAAAAACATTCAGTACTTC. It translates to CSARSTGAGLAKNIQYF.

This sequence joins TRBV27 and TRBJ2-5; 12 bases align to TRBD2. V was pared by 2 bases and J by 9 bases, with 7 bases of the junction left unmatched. The germline gives CDR1 MNHEY, CDR2 SMNVEV (reference sequence). The CDR3 extends over 15 amino acids. The chain's CDR3 is CASSLRASGGEAQYF. The CDR3, as DNA: TGTGCCAGCAGTTTACGTGCTAGCGGGGGGGAGGCCCAGTACTTC.

The chain couples TRBV5-6 to TRBJ1-1; a weak D match, TRBD1 (5 bases). With 1 base removed from V and 3 bases from J, the gap between germline ends came to 16 bases. Looked up from germline, CDR1 is SGHDT and CDR2 is YYEEEE. This CDR3 spans 16 amino acids. The CDR3 DNA sequence: TGTGCCAGCAGCTTGTATTTAGGGGCGGAGGACACTGAAGCTTTCTTT. Amino acid sequence: CASSLYLGAEDTEAFF.